These 2 T cell receptor beta chains came from one sample sequenced in a study of molecular identifiers for immune sequencing clone quantification. Using its own MiXCR run on the PCR reads, TCRdb lists one record per CDR3 protein. The sample has about 65,000 distinct CDR3 sequences, about a fifth seen once; the top ten hold about 1.6%. Sequencing was done on a sample of naive CD8+ T cells from blood, with Jurkat cell RNA spiked in. Subset reported: FACS-sorted CD8+CD4-CCR7+CD45RA+ naive T cells. Receptors were obtained from a human donor in good health. Some libraries in this study had Jurkat cell RNA spiked in.

This clonotype was seen ten or more times. As DNA, the CDR3 is TGTGCCTGGAGTGAAGAACAGGGGGTTGGCAATCAGCCCCAGCATTTT. This codes for CAWSEEQGVGNQPQHF. The V call is TRBV30, the J call TRBJ1-5, with TRBD1 matching over 8 bases. The CDR3 runs 16 residues. J lost 2 bases, V lost 1 base, and 7 bases had no gene match. Germline CDR1 GTSNPN, CDR2 SVGIG (reference sequence). Filled out from reference TRBV30 and TRBJ1-5, the complete variable domain reads SQTIHQWPATLVQPVGSPLSLECTVEGTSNPNLYWYRQAAGRGLQLLFYSVGIGQISSEVPQNLSASRPQDRQFILSSKKLLLSDSGFYLCAWSEEQGVGNQPQHFGDGTRLSIL.

The table lists this clonotype with many counts. The gene calls are TRBV4-2 and TRBJ2-7; 7 nucleotides match TRBD2. Trimming removed 1 base from V and 2 bases from J; junction bases left unmatched: 5. The CDR3 totals 15 residues. Germline CDR1 reads LGHNA; CDR2 reads YNFKEQ. As DNA, the CDR3 is TGTGCCAGCAGCCAAGGACTAGCCCCTACCTACGAGCAGTACTTC. Its protein is CASSQGLAPTYEQYF.